Listed below are T cell receptor beta chains from one sample, sequenced in a study. TCRdb analysed the 5' RACE reads with MiXCR anew, one entry per CDR3 protein. The sample lists about 62,000 distinct CDR3 sequences, just under 30% occurring once. Sequenced material: tumor-infiltrating naive CD4+ T cells sorted from the breast tumor. Every receptor here comes from a female donor with breast cancer. Each CDR3 is given with its conserved first and last residue. D genes are given only for firm matches. Not all rows give a size; the values are once, few, many and, for expanded clones, a class.

clone_size,j_call,d_call,v_call,cdr3_aa,cdr3_nt
.,TRBJ1-1,.,TRBV6-5,CANSYSSGAGGTEAFF,TGTGCCAACAGTTACTCGTCAGGGGCGGGAGGCACTGAAGCTTTCTTT
.,TRBJ2-3,.,TRBV7-2,CASSPITGGVTDTQYF,TGTGCCAGCAGCCCCATAACGGGGGGCGTCACAGATACGCAGTATTTT
.,TRBJ1-1,TRBD1,TRBV18,CASEHRGRGMNTEAFF,TGTGCCAGCGAACACAGGGGAAGGGGGATGAACACTGAAGCTTTCTTT
.,TRBJ2-7,.,TRBV14,CASSQSTLELFFSEQYF,TGTGCCAGCAGCCAGTCTACGCTAGAGCTATTCTTTAGCGAGCAGTACTTC
few,TRBJ2-7,TRBD1,TRBV20-1,CSATTAPGRRDRRSYEQYF,TGCAGTGCTACCACTGCCCCGGGACGGCGGGACAGGCGCTCCTACGAGCAGTACTTC
many,TRBJ2-6,.,TRBV7-8,CASSLGGVDFSGANVLTF,TGTGCCAGCAGCTTAGGAGGGGTTGATTTCTCTGGGGCCAACGTCCTGACTTTC
.,TRBJ1-2,.,TRBV6-2/TRBV6-3,CASSHRADGYTF,TGTGCCAGCAGTCACCGCGCAGATGGCTACACCTTC
.,TRBJ1-1,.,TRBV7-2,CASSLFADKGEAFF,TGTGCCAGCAGCTTATTTGCGGACAAGGGCGAAGCTTTCTTT
.,TRBJ2-1,TRBD2,TRBV5-1,CASSLGTSIDEQFF,TGCGCCAGCAGCCTAGGGACTAGCATCGATGAGCAGTTCTTC
many,TRBJ1-1,.,TRBV5-1,CASSREGANTEAFF,TGCGCCAGCAGCCGGGAGGGAGCCAACACTGAAGCTTTCTTT
many,TRBJ2-3,.,TRBV5-1,CASSLSSPGGDTQYF,TGCGCCAGCAGCTTGAGTAGCCCAGGCGGAGATACGCAGTATTTT
many,TRBJ2-7,.,TRBV5-1,CASSLDYRVAYEQYF,TGCGCCAGCAGCTTGGATTACAGGGTAGCCTACGAGCAGTACTTC
.,TRBJ1-6,.,TRBV4-1,CASSQVKQGNRDSPLHF,TGCGCCAGCAGCCAAGTCAAACAGGGAAATAGGGATTCACCCCTCCACTTT
.,TRBJ2-7,TRBD2,TRBV20-1,CSARGTSDYEQYF,TGCAGTGCCCGAGGGACTAGCGACTACGAGCAGTACTTC